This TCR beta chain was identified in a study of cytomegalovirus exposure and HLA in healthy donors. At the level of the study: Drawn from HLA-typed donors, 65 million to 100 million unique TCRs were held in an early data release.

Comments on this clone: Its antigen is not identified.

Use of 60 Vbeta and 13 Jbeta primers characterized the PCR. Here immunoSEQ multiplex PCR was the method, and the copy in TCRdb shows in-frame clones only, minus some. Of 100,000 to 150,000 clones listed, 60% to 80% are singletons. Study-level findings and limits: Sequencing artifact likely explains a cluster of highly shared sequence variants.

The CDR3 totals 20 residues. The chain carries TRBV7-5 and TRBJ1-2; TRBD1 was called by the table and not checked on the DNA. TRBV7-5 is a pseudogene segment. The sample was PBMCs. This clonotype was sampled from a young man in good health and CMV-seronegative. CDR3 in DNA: TGTGCCAGAAGCTTAGCCCCGATACAGGATAGGTACGAAGCTAACTATGGCTACACCTTC. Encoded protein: CARSLAPIQDRYEANYGYTF.